This TCR beta chain was obtained from a study of cytomegalovirus exposure and HLA in healthy donors. Background on the study: The same platform was used for the roughly 130 validation repertoires as for the 650 to 800 first-cohort repertoires, as reported in a later analysis.

Measured with immunoSEQ multiplex PCR; TCRdb has only the in-frame clones, and not every one. Of about 270,000 clones in the sample, 65% to 90% were seen once. Looked up from germline, CDR1 is MNHEY and CDR2 is SMNVEV (reference sequence). J lost 2 bases, V lost 2 bases, and 12 bases had no gene match. The CDR3 has 18 residues. The TCR was taken from a woman aged 18-29 years in good health and CMV-seronegative. V usage is TRBV27 and J usage is TRBJ2-3; TRBD1 aligns across 8 bases. The specimen sequenced was PBMCs. The CDR3 sequence: CASSLGPGTGQNTDTQYF. CDR3 bases: TGTGCCAGCAGTTTAGGTCCCGGGACAGGCCAAAACACAGATACGCAGTATTTT.